This T cell receptor (beta chain) was captured in a study of T cell responses to AZD1222 COVID-19 vaccine. General observations from the study: Spike-specific TCR breadth and depth rose after two AZD1222 doses. Only a handful of AZD1222 recipients, several in all, had baseline seropositivity.

This clone has only one observation. The antigen remains unidentified. Sequencing used immunoSEQ multiplex PCR; TCRdb keeps in-frame clones, though not all of them. Counted here are 250,000 to 300,000 clones, 94% occurring once; the ten biggest clones make up 0.55%. Germline CDR1 SGHTA, CDR2 FQGNSA. Trimming removed 4 bases from V and 0 bases from J, with 16 bases in between. The CDR3 is 16 amino acids. The TCR sequence derives from an adult who received the AZD1222 COVID-19 vaccine. The sample here was peripheral blood, taken 28 days after the second AZD1222 dose. The chain links TRBV7-2 to TRBJ2-7; a possible D gene is TRBD2 (6 bases). CDR3 in amino acids: CASSSSGGVSSYEQYF. CDR3 bases: TGTGCCAGCAGCTCCAGCGGCGGGGTTAGCTCCTACGAGCAGTACTTC.